This T cell receptor (beta chain) originates from a study of blood T cell repertoires in COVID-19 (dated by TCRdb to the early 2020s). For context, the study as a whole: Samples from collaborators originated in the United States, Italy and Spain and spanned both the acute and convalescent phases of COVID-19. Samples were obtained from the ongoing ImmuneRACE study (first 160 participants) and from about 1,300 subjects provided by 6 global collaborators. The repertoires were made available in a free public database intended to serve as a resource for research on the immune response to SARS-CoV-2. Sample metadata almost always included a de-identified subject ID, COVID-19 status, age in years and sex. Where HLA class I and class II types were available, the types were taken from metadata supplied by the sample provider, not from assay-based typing. The material from the prospective study consisted of cDNA or gDNA derived from T cells, B-cell-depleted T cells, or PBMCs. Deeply sampled blood TCRbeta repertoires from subjects exposed to, actively infected with, or recovered from COVID-19 were included in the dataset.

The immunoSEQ Assay, a bias-controlled multiplex PCR, was used to amplify TCRbeta CDR3 regions from genomic DNA. Processing in the source paper ran as follows. Nucleated cell counts per sample were estimated from amplification of reference gene primers within the assay. To quantify the absolute abundance of each unique TCRbeta CDR3 rearrangement, sequence reads were collapsed and filtered. For each sample, productive Simpson clonality was calculated as the square root of Simpson's diversity index over productive rearrangements. TCRdb provides this immuneACCESS table in a form limited to in-frame rearrangements. Some clones are lacking; in checked studies, under half of them reflect an unresolved V gene, and why the rest are absent is not known. V, J and clone size are taken as reported in that table, and D and trimming were inferred from the DNA itself. This sample lists about 270,000 clones; more than 75% were detected once. The ten largest clones add up to 2.3% of the sample.

The investigation overall reported the following: How much clinical and demographic metadata was included differed by source and by participant, and the metadata was provided uncurated.

About this clone itself: The target of this receptor is not known. Base qualities are missing; no much larger clone stands one base away.

The germline V gene supplies CDR1 LGHNA and CDR2 YNFKEQ. Deletion took 4 bases off V and 3 bases off J, with a span of 13 bases between the germline ends. The CDR3 numbers 14 residues from cysteine through phenylalanine. Just CDR3 DNA is preserved here, 42 bases in frame from base 1. Each collaborating institution followed its own protocols to collect whole blood in K2EDTA tubes. For TCRbeta analysis, collaborator samples were shipped as frozen whole blood, as isolated PBMCs, or as DNA extracted from either sample type. The sequence joins TRBV4-2 to TRBJ2-7, with TRBD1 perhaps the D gene, on 5 matching bases. The clonotype originates from a woman aged 50 to 60 with acute or convalescent COVID-19. Sequencing input: peripheral blood. The nucleotides read TGTGCCAGCAGCCCCTCAGGGATCAGCTACGAGCAGTACTTC. Its amino acids are CASSPSGISYEQYF.